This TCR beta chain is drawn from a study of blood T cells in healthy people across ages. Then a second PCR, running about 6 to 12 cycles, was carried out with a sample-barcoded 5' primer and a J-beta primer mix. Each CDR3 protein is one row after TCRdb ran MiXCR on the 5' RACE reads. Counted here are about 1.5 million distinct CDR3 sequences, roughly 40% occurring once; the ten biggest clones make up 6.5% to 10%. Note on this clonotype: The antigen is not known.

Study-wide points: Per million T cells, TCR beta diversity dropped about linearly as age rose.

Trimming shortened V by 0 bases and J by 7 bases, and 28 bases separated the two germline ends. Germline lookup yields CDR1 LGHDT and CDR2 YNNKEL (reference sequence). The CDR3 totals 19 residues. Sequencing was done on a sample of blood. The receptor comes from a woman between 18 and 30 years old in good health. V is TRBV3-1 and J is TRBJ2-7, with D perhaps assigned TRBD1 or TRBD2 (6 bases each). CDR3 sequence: CASSQENSAGSGAGIEQYF. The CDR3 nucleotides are TGTGCCAGCAGCCAAGAAAACTCCGCCGGGTCGGGGGCTGGGATAGAGCAGTACTTC.